A single sample is the source of the 25 T cell receptor beta chains below, sequenced in a study of CD8+ T cells in alopecia areata. cDNA prepared by RNA extraction and subsequent reverse transcription served as the template for sequencing. The method was immunoSEQ multiplex PCR; TCRdb's version includes in-frame clones alone and lacks a portion of them. The table shows tens of thousands of clones, with roughly 61% occurring only once. This sample comprised CD8+ T cells sorted from blood, obtained at week 0. These TCRs come from a human donor with alopecia areata.

The chain combines TRBV27 with TRBJ1-1, with no clear D. This CDR3 is built from 16 residues. Per the germline V gene, CDR1 is MNHEY and CDR2 is SMNVEV (reference sequence). Trimming pared 0 bases from V and 0 bases from J, leaving 11 bases between. CDR3 protein: CASSLSLGYMNTEAFF. In DNA, the CDR3 is TGTGCCAGCAGTTTATCTCTGGGTTACATGAACACTGAAGCTTTCTTT.

This chain joins TRBV25-1 and TRBJ2-7; the D is unclear. The V gene's germline CDR1 is MGHDK and CDR2 SYGVNS. The CDR3 length is 13 residues. V was clipped by 8 bases and J by 0 bases, with 11 bases between them. The CDR3 nucleotides read TGTGCCAGCCCTCTTAGGAGCTCCTACGAGCAGTACTTC. This encodes CASPLRSSYEQYF.

The gene calls are TRBV5-1 and TRBJ1-2, with D possibly TRBD1 on 6 matching bases. This CDR3 is built from 12 residues. The germline V gene encodes CDR1 SGHRS and CDR2 YFSETQ. Trimming took off 0 bases at V and 8 bases at J, with 8 bases between the two ends. CDR3 DNA sequence: TGCGCCAGCAGCTTGGACAGGGTCGGCTACACCTTC. Its translation is CASSLDRVGYTF.

The chain combines TRBV6-6 with TRBJ2-7; no definite D call. V lost 2 bases, J lost 0 bases, and 11 bases lay in between. CDR3 length: 15 amino acids. Per germline, CDR1 MNHNY and CDR2 SVGAGI (reference sequence). The CDR3 nucleotides read TGTGCCAGCAGTTACGGTCGGAGAATCTCCTACGAGCAGTACTTC. This sequence encodes CASSYGRRISYEQYF.

By share of the sample, this clone is medium-sized. V and J are TRBV6-4 and TRBJ2-3, with D possibly being TRBD2 (6 bases). Deletions cut 2 bases from V and 3 bases from J, with 12 bases between. Germline loops: CDR1 MRHNA, CDR2 SNTAGT. The CDR3 length is 15 residues. CDR3 amino acids: CASSDEAGRTDTQYF. DNA of the CDR3: TGTGCCAGCAGTGACGAGGCGGGGAGAACAGATACGCAGTATTTT.

The chain has TRBV5-6 and TRBJ2-2; D is uncertain. V was cut by 2 bases and J by 3 bases, with 8 bases left in between. The CDR3 runs to 14 residues. Germline V gene data show CDR1 as SGHDT and CDR2 as YYEEEE. The CDR3 loop is CASSFGQHTGELFF. CDR3 bases: TGTGCCAGCAGCTTTGGGCAGCACACCGGGGAGCTGTTTTTT.

In its sample, this clone was seen a few times. The chain recombines TRBV18 with TRBJ2-5; D gene ambiguous. The CDR3 is 12 amino acids. Trimming took 6 bases from V and 4 from J, leaving 9 bases between them. CDR1 and CDR2 from the germline V gene are KGHSH and LQKENI. The chain's CDR3 is CASSPSPETQYF. CDR3 in DNA: TGTGCCAGCTCCCCCAGCCCAGAGACCCAGTACTTC.

The chain joins TRBV7-9 to TRBJ2-4, with D possibly being TRBD2 (6 bases). The V gene's germline CDR1 is SEHNR and CDR2 FQNEAQ (reference sequence). The CDR3 extends over 14 amino acids. With 0 bases removed from V and 9 bases from J, the gap between germline ends came to 12 bases. DNA for the CDR3: TGTGCCAGCAGCTTAGCGGAGGGGTTGGCCATTCAGTACTTC. Amino acids: CASSLAEGLAIQYF.

This chain uses TRBV2 with TRBJ1-1; D perhaps matches TRBD1 (6 bases). V was cut by 2 bases and J by 6 bases, with 13 bases left in between. This CDR3 region has 14 residues. Germline lookup yields CDR1 SNHLY and CDR2 FYNNEI. DNA for the CDR3: TGTGCCAGCAGTGAAATGGGGGCGCTGGCTGAAGCTTTCTTT. The encoded protein is CASSEMGALAEAFF. Drawing the rest from reference TRBV2 and TRBJ1-1, the complete variable domain is EPEVTQTPSHQVTQMGQEVILRCVPISNHLYFYWYRQILGQKVEFLVSFYNNEISEKSEIFDDQFSVERPDGSNFTLKIRSTKLEDSAMYFCASSEMGALAEAFFGQGTRLTVV.

The chain joins TRBV7-9 to TRBJ1-2, with 8 positions matching TRBD1. Trimming took 5 bases from V and 12 from J; bases not matched to a gene: 8. The germline V gene encodes CDR1 SEHNR and CDR2 FQNEAQ (reference sequence). The CDR3 spans 12 residues. CDR3 coding DNA: TGTGCCAGCAGCCCAGGACAGGGAGCCCACACCTTC. Its protein is CASSPGQGAHTF.

The chain combines TRBV29-1 with TRBJ1-3; D is unclear. V gave up 7 bases and J gave up 0 bases, with 16 bases separating them. Germline CDR1 reads SQVTM; CDR2 reads ANQGSEA. The CDR3 has 15 amino acids. CDR3 bases: TGCAGCGGTGTGTGGTCCGGAAACTCTGGAAACACCATATATTTT. Encoded protein: CSGVWSGNSGNTIYF.

This clone has a single count. V is TRBV29-1 and J is TRBJ2-7; 7 positions match TRBD2. Germline V CDR1 and CDR2: SQVTM, ANQGSEA. V was clipped by 0 bases and J by 4 bases; unmatched bases: 3. The length of the CDR3 is 13 residues. CDR3 region: CSVEDSGGYEQYF. DNA of the CDR3: TGCAGCGTTGAAGATTCGGGGGGATACGAGCAGTACTTC.

The rearrangement joins TRBV7-6 to TRBJ1-1; D gene ambiguous. V was clipped by 6 bases and J by 1 base, with 15 bases between them. From germline, CDR1 is SGHVS and CDR2 FNYEAQ. The CDR3 length is 15 residues. The CDR3 here is CASSSSPDGNTEAFF. DNA for the CDR3: TGTGCCAGCAGTTCCTCCCCGGACGGGAACACTGAAGCTTTCTTT. Variable domain in full (rest from reference TRBV7-6 and TRBJ1-1): GAGVSQSPRYKVTKRGQDVALRCDPISGHVSLYWYRQALGQGPEFLTYFNYEAQQDKSGLPNDRFSAERPEGSISTLTIQRTEQRDSAMYRCASSSSPDGNTEAFFGQGTRLTVV.

The chain recombines TRBV27 with TRBJ2-3; 10 bases align to TRBD2. V trimming: 0 bases; J trimming: 3 bases; junction bases outside the gene matches: 3. Germline-derived CDR1 and CDR2 are MNHEY and SMNVEV (reference sequence). The CDR3 sequence is 16 residues long. The CDR3 region is CASSLSGGLATDTQYF. The CDR3 region has the DNA TGTGCCAGCAGTTTATCGGGGGGACTAGCGACAGATACGCAGTATTTT.

This clone appeared a few times. The chain is built from TRBV27 and TRBJ2-1; 10 positions agree with TRBD2. CDR3 size: 15 residues. The germline gives CDR1 MNHEY, CDR2 SMNVEV (reference sequence). The J segment lost 4 bases and the V segment lost 6 bases, leaving 6 bases of the junction unmatched. This CDR3 is CASSSSGGGYNEQFF. In nucleotides, the CDR3 is TGTGCCAGCAGCTCTAGCGGGGGAGGATACAATGAGCAGTTCTTC.

The chain is built from TRBV5-6 and TRBJ2-1, with D hard to call. The CDR3 has 15 amino acids. Per germline, CDR1 SGHDT and CDR2 YYEEEE. Trimming stripped 0 bases from V and 0 bases from J, with 7 bases between. This CDR3 is CASSLVRSSYNEQFF. CDR3 coding DNA: TGTGCCAGCAGCTTGGTCAGGAGCTCCTACAATGAGCAGTTCTTC.

The rearrangement uses TRBV29-1 and TRBJ2-2; D is uncertain. The CDR3 has 14 residues. The germline V gene has CDR1 SQVTM and CDR2 ANQGSEA. Trimming removed 4 bases from V and 0 bases from J, with 9 bases in between. The CDR3 reads CSVVVAANTGELFF. Here the CDR3 DNA reads TGCAGCGTTGTTGTGGCCGCGAACACCGGGGAGCTGTTTTTT.

This rearrangement joins TRBV9 to TRBJ2-7; D gene ambiguous. CDR3 length equals 13 residues. Germline V gene data show CDR1 as SGDLS and CDR2 as YYNGEE. V lost 3 bases and J 7 bases, leaving 14 bases between the germline ends. Here the CDR3 reads CASSGPDFWEQYF. CDR3 nucleotides: TGTGCCAGCAGCGGCCCGGATTTCTGGGAGCAGTACTTC.

The chain is built from TRBV7-6 and TRBJ1-5, with a possible D match to TRBD1 (6 bases). Germline loops: CDR1 SGHVS, CDR2 FNYEAQ. The CDR3 covers 15 residues. V was trimmed by 4 bases and J by 3 bases, leaving 13 bases between them. CDR3 DNA sequence: TGTGCCAGCAGCTACCTACAGGGTCCCAATCAGCCCCAGCATTTT. This codes for CASSYLQGPNQPQHF.

This clone was seen a few times. This sample includes further DNA sequences coding for the same CDR3. The rearrangement uses TRBV27 and TRBJ1-1; maybe TRBD1 (6 bases). The V and J ends lost 0 bases and 0 bases respectively, with 8 bases between them. Germline loops: CDR1 MNHEY, CDR2 SMNVEV (reference sequence). The CDR3 sequence is 15 residues long. CDR3 sequence (DNA): TGTGCCAGCAGTTTATCGGGGGGCCTGAACACTGAAGCTTTCTTT. Its translation: CASSLSGGLNTEAFF.

The rearrangement joins TRBV7-2 to TRBJ2-5; D is possibly TRBD1 or TRBD2 (5 bases each). Trimming left V 7 bases short and J 4 bases short, with 19 bases between. CDR3 length equals 15 residues. The germline gives CDR1 SGHTA, CDR2 FQGNSA. CDR3 DNA: TGTGCCAGCACCTCCGGGGCACTATGGGGAGAGACCCAGTACTTC. Translating gives CASTSGALWGETQYF.

This clone was detected a few times. This chain links TRBV7-9 with TRBJ1-1; maybe TRBD1 (6 bases). The CDR3 totals 14 residues. The ends were cut back, 6 bases at V and 7 bases at J, with 18 bases in the middle. CDR1 is SEHNR and CDR2 is FQNEAQ in the germline V gene (reference sequence). The CDR3, as DNA: TGTGCCAGCAGTTCCCTCGGGGGCGTTGATGAAGCTTTCTTT. It yields the protein CASSSLGGVDEAFF. Supplemented by reference TRBV7-9 and TRBJ1-1, the full variable domain reads DTGVSQNPRHKITKRGQNVTFRCDPISEHNRLYWYRQTLGQGPEFLTYFQNEAQLEKSRLLSDRFSAERPKGSFSTLEIQRTEQGDSAMYLCASSSLGGVDEAFFGQGTRLTVV.

This chain connects TRBV7-9 to TRBJ2-3; D is ambiguous. Germline values: CDR1 SEHNR, CDR2 FQNEAQ (reference sequence). V was shortened by 3 bases and J by 6 bases, with 7 bases between the two germline ends. The CDR3 sequence is 12 residues long. The CDR3 reads CASSFDFDTQYF. The DNA of the CDR3 is TGTGCCAGCAGCTTCGATTTTGATACGCAGTATTTT.

V usage is TRBV5-1 and J usage is TRBJ2-5; D not certain. CDR3 length: 12 amino acids. Germline values: CDR1 SGHRS, CDR2 YFSETQ. Trimming shortened V by 4 bases and J by 5 bases, and 9 bases separated the two germline ends. CDR3 region: CASSGFVETQYF. The CDR3 coding sequence is TGCGCCAGCAGCGGATTCGTGGAGACCCAGTACTTC.

This clone came up a few times. The rearrangement joins TRBV29-1 to TRBJ1-1, with D unclear. The CDR3 contains 14 residues. Per germline, CDR1 SQVTM and CDR2 ANQGSEA. Trimming took 8 bases from V and 1 from J, leaving 17 bases between them. This CDR3 reads CSSRYSSGNTEAFF. CDR3 DNA sequence: TGCAGCTCCCGATATTCCTCCGGGAACACTGAAGCTTTCTTT.